One T cell receptor (beta chain) is described in this entry. Its specificity is unknown. Assay used: immunoSEQ multiplex PCR; TCRdb lists only in-frame clones, some missing. The sample includes over 90,000 clones, about nine tenths seen only once; the top ten take around 1.8%. In germline, CDR1 is SGHVS, CDR2 FQNEAQ. CDR3 length: 15 amino acids. Trimming cost V 5 bases and J 2 bases; bases outside gene matches: 4. This record comes from a study of OX40 agonist ivuxolimab in advanced cancers. General observations from the study: Low normalized T-cell clonal expansion was additionally recorded for some nonresponders.

This clonotype originated in an adult with an advanced solid tumor such as melanoma, head and neck, liver or kidney cancer. The sequences come from CD4+ or CD8+ T cells sorted from blood, collected in a trial of the OX40 agonist ivuxolimab. The chain has TRBV7-8 and TRBJ2-7; 12 nucleotides match TRBD2. CDR3 sequence: CASSLTSGGPYEQYF. As DNA, the CDR3 is TGTGCCAGCAGCCTGACTAGCGGGGGTCCCTACGAGCAGTACTTC.